The clone carrying this TCR beta chain appeared a few times. Its cognate antigen is unknown. Germline CDR1 is SGHRS and CDR2 is YFSETQ. This CDR3 region has 14 residues. J gave up 6 bases and V 4 bases, and 6 bases lay outside the gene matches. This specimen belongs to a study of OX40 agonist ivuxolimab in advanced cancers. Study findings and constraints: Among patients with partial responses at 0.1-3.0 mg/kg, clonal expansion was among the lowest.

Profiling relied on immunoSEQ multiplex PCR, and the TCRdb table lists in-frame clones only, not all of them. The sample includes about 100,000 clones, less than 95% of them seen just once. The receptor was derived from an adult with an advanced solid tumor such as melanoma, head and neck, liver or kidney cancer. The sequencing here drew on CD4+ or CD8+ T cells sorted from blood, taken in a trial of the OX40 agonist ivuxolimab. The chain couples TRBV5-1 to TRBJ2-1, with 8 bases identical to TRBD1. The CDR3 region has the DNA TGCGCCAGCAGCGGACAGGGTATCACCAATGAGCAGTTCTTC. It translates to CASSGQGITNEQFF.